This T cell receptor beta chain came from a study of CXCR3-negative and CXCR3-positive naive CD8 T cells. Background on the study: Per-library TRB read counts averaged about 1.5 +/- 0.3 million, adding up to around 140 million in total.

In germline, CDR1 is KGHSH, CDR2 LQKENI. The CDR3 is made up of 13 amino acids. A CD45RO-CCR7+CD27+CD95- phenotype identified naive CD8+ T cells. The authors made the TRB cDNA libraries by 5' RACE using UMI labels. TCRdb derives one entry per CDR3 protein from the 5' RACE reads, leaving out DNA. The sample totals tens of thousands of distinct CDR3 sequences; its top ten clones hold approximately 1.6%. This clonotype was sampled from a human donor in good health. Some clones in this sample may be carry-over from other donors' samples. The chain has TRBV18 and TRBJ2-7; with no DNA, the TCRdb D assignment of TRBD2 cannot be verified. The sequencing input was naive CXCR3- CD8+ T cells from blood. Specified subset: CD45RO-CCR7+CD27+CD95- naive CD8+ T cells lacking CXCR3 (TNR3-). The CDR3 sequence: CASSPEAEYEQYF.